One and the same sample provided the 32 T cell receptor beta chains below, sequenced in a study of identical twins. TCRdb recomputed calls from the 5' RACE reads with MiXCR, one row per CDR3 protein. This sample carries 690,000 or so distinct CDR3 sequences, 8% to 9% of them seen once, and the ten largest clones take about 0.98%. A further study also used this sample, focusing on yellow fever vaccine responses in identical twins.

The sequencing input was PBMCs. The source of these receptors is a woman between 18 and 30 years old in good health.

The chain has TRBV20-1 and TRBJ2-4; tentative D call: TRBD2 (5 bases). The CDR3 covers 16 residues. Germline V gene data show CDR1 as DFQATT and CDR2 as SNEGSKA (reference sequence). Trimming took 1 base from V and 1 from J, leaving 14 bases between them. The DNA for the CDR3 is TGCAGTGCTAGAGGCCCTGGACTCAATGCCAAAAACATTCAGTACTTC. Protein sequence: CSARGPGLNAKNIQYF.

This clonotype was seen a few times. The chain links TRBV10-2 to TRBJ2-7; 7 positions agree with TRBD1. Germline lookup yields CDR1 WSHSY and CDR2 SAAADI. After removal of 10 bases from V and 3 bases from J, the junction contained 6 bases not matched to a gene. The CDR3 is 12 amino acids. For the CDR3, the DNA is TGCGCCATCGGTGCAGGGGGCTACGAGCAGTACTTC. Translated, it gives CAIGAGGYEQYF.

The CDR3, as DNA: TGTGCCACCAGCAGAGCGCGTTTCACCGGGGAGCTGTTTTTT. This codes for CATSRARFTGELFF. This chain joins TRBV15 and TRBJ2-2; D is unclear. Trimming shortened V by 1 base and J by 4 bases, and 7 bases separated the two germline ends. The germline gives CDR1 LNHNV, CDR2 YYDKDF (reference sequence). CDR3 length: 14 residues.

In this sample, this clonotype turned up a few times. The gene calls are TRBV10-3 and TRBJ1-4, with TRBD1 matching 7 bases. The germline V gene has CDR1 ENHRY and CDR2 SYGVKD. V was clipped by 10 bases and J by 3 bases; unmatched bases: 14. CDR3 length: 16 amino acids. The CDR3 sequence: CATSARDSPPNEKLFF. CDR3 coding DNA: TGTGCCACCTCAGCCCGGGACAGCCCGCCTAATGAAAAACTGTTTTTT.

This clonotype was observed a handful of times. The chain has TRBV27 and TRBJ2-2; 9 positions match TRBD1. The V gene end was trimmed by 0 bases and the J gene end by 9 bases; junction bases not matched to a gene: 5. The CDR3 length is 15 residues. Germline values: CDR1 MNHEY, CDR2 SMNVEV (reference sequence). In DNA form, the CDR3 reads TGTGCCAGCAGTTTATCGGGACAGGGCATTTGGGAGCTGTTTTTT. Protein: CASSLSGQGIWELFF.

This clonotype was found a few times. The chain is built from TRBV14 and TRBJ2-2; D uncertain. The CDR3 totals 17 residues. Trimming took off 1 base at V and 4 bases at J, with 16 bases between the two ends. Germline V gives CDR1 SGHDN, CDR2 FVKESK. CDR3 amino acids: CASSQVRGPAVTGELFF. CDR3 DNA: TGTGCCAGCAGCCAAGTTAGAGGCCCCGCTGTCACCGGGGAGCTGTTTTTT. The whole variable domain, filled in from reference TRBV14 and TRBJ2-2, reads EAGVTQFPSHSVIEKGQTVTLRCDPISGHDNLYWYRRVMGKEIKFLLHFVKESKQDESGMPNNRFLAERTGGTYSTLKVQPAELEDSGVYFCASSQVRGPAVTGELFFGEGSRLTVL.

The CDR3 loop reads CASSLGRRGGSYEQYF. DNA for the CDR3: TGTGCCAGCAGTTTAGGCCGGCGTGGAGGCTCCTACGAGCAGTACTTC. V usage is TRBV12-3 or TRBV12-4 and J usage is TRBJ2-7; D possibly corresponds to TRBD2 (5 bases). Trimming cost V 1 base and J 0 bases, with 13 bases left between them. This CDR3 is built from 16 residues.

This clonotype has just a few counts. This chain links TRBV27 with TRBJ2-5, with a tentative D call TRBD2 (5 bases). This CDR3 is built from 15 residues. Trimming cost V 6 bases and J 2 bases, with 16 bases left between them. Germline CDR1 is MNHEY and CDR2 is SMNVEV (reference sequence). The CDR3 reads CASRPWVSAQETQYF. DNA for the CDR3: TGTGCCAGCAGACCCTGGGTTAGCGCGCAAGAGACCCAGTACTTC.

V and J are TRBV29-1 and TRBJ1-1; D might be TRBD1 (5 bases). Per germline, CDR1 SQVTM and CDR2 ANQGSEA. The V end lost 3 bases, the J end lost 4 bases, and 9 bases lay between the germline ends. This CDR3 has 12 residues. The CDR3 loop reads CSVDRVATEAFF. The DNA for the CDR3 is TGCAGCGTTGACAGGGTGGCCACTGAAGCTTTCTTT.

V usage is TRBV28 and J usage is TRBJ2-7, with 7 bases lining up with TRBD1. The CDR3 has 13 amino acids. Per germline, CDR1 MDHEN and CDR2 SYDVKM. After removal of 7 bases from V and 0 bases from J, the junction contained 3 bases not matched to a gene. The CDR3 loop is CASNDRVSYEQYF. CDR3 coding DNA: TGTGCCAGCAATGACAGGGTCTCCTACGAGCAGTACTTC.

In this sample, this clonotype turned up many times. The chain is built from TRBV24-1 and TRBJ2-3; D is possibly TRBD2 (5 bases). CDR1 is KGHDR and CDR2 is SFDVKD in the germline V gene. Trimming left V 8 bases short and J 2 bases short, with 10 bases between. This CDR3 has 13 amino acids. The CDR3 loop reads CATTGGPTDTQYF. In DNA, the CDR3 is TGTGCCACCACTGGAGGACCCACAGATACGCAGTATTTT.

This clonotype came up many times. The rearrangement uses TRBV12-3 or TRBV12-4 and TRBJ2-1, with 9 bases fitting TRBD1. The CDR3 has 14 amino acids. Trimming removed 6 bases from V and 3 bases from J; junction bases left unmatched: 3. The CDR3 loop reads CASRGQGIYNEQFF. DNA of the CDR3: TGTGCCAGCAGAGGACAGGGGATCTACAATGAGCAGTTCTTC.

This clonotype was seen only a few times. The chain employs TRBV2 and TRBJ2-3, with 11 bases lining up with TRBD1. The CDR3 consists of 16 residues. The germline V gene has CDR1 SNHLY and CDR2 FYNNEI. The junction had 4 bases not matched to a gene; V was cut back by 5 bases and J by 0 bases. The CDR3 DNA reads as TGTGCCAGCAGTACCGGGACAGGGGGTAGCACAGATACGCAGTATTTT. This sequence encodes CASSTGTGGSTDTQYF.

This clonotype has a count of ten or more. The rearrangement uses TRBV5-1 and TRBJ2-7; 9 nucleotides match TRBD1. After removal of 4 bases from V and 5 bases from J, the junction contained 7 bases not matched to a gene. This CDR3 has 14 amino acids. The germline V gene encodes CDR1 SGHRS and CDR2 YFSETQ. The CDR3 loop reads CASSAPGQGNEQYF. The CDR3 DNA sequence: TGCGCCAGCAGCGCACCGGGACAGGGCAACGAGCAGTACTTC.

In this sample, this clonotype turned up a few times. J is TRBJ2-3 and V is TRBV9; D is unresolved. The CDR3 spans 13 residues. Germline values: CDR1 SGDLS, CDR2 YYNGEE. V was cut by 4 bases and J by 3 bases, with 9 bases left in between. Here the CDR3 reads CASSRPQTDTQYF. CDR3 nucleotides: TGTGCCAGCAGCCGGCCCCAGACAGATACGCAGTATTTT.

J is TRBJ2-3 and V is TRBV6-5; either TRBD1 or TRBD2 may fit D (5 bases each). V dropped 0 bases and J dropped 0 bases, with 13 bases sitting between them. This CDR3 region has 17 residues. The germline V gene encodes CDR1 MNHEY and CDR2 SVGAGI. The CDR3 sequence: CASSYSTGPKSTDTQYF. The CDR3 region has the DNA TGTGCCAGCAGTTACTCGACGGGACCCAAAAGCACAGATACGCAGTATTTT.

The rearrangement uses TRBV2 and TRBJ2-3; no reliable D call. Deletions cut 6 bases from V and 1 base from J, with 8 bases between. The CDR3 extends over 13 amino acids. Per the germline V gene, CDR1 is SNHLY and CDR2 is FYNNEI. The CDR3 is CASRVWGTDTQYF. The CDR3 DNA sequence: TGTGCCAGCAGGGTCTGGGGCACAGATACGCAGTATTTT.

On this clonotype itself: An end of the junction does not agree with germline; a read error may underlie this. The J gene is TRBJ2-5, the V gene TRBV20-1; D is possibly TRBD1 or TRBD2 (7 bases each). The V gene's germline CDR1 is DFQATT and CDR2 SNEGSKA (reference sequence). This CDR3 spans 16 amino acids. In nucleotides, the CDR3 is TGCTGTGCTAGCGCCTTGGGAGGGGGCGCCTGGGAGACCCAGTACTTC. Residues: CCASALGGGAWETQYF.

CDR3 in DNA: TGTGCCAGCAGTCAAACCGGACAGGGCCCAGCGTATGGCTACACCTTC. Residues: CASSQTGQGPAYGYTF. The V call is TRBV12-3 or TRBV12-4, the J call TRBJ1-2; TRBD1 aligns across 8 bases. The V segment lost 5 bases and the J segment 5 bases; nucleotides outside the gene matches: 13. The CDR3 sequence is 16 residues long.

This chain joins TRBV5-1 and TRBJ2-1, with TRBD2 identical over 16 bases. The length of the CDR3 is 18 residues. Germline V gene lookup returns CDR1 SGHRS and CDR2 YFSETQ. V shed 2 bases, J shed 5 bases, and the junction held 7 bases outside the gene matches. CDR3 sequence: CASSLPGLAGGPDNEQFF. The CDR3, as DNA: TGCGCCAGCAGCTTACCGGGACTAGCGGGGGGGCCGGACAATGAGCAGTTCTTC.

This clonotype was counted at least ten times. The chain links TRBV7-9 to TRBJ2-1, with 10 nucleotides matching TRBD2. The V segment lost 3 bases and the J segment 4 bases; nucleotides outside the gene matches: 9. Germline CDR1 SEHNR, CDR2 FQNEAQ (reference sequence). The CDR3 spans 17 residues. The CDR3 nucleotides are TGTGCCAGCAGCTTGGGCCTACTAGCGGGAATTTACAATGAGCAGTTCTTC. It specifies CASSLGLLAGIYNEQFF.

This clonotype occurred a few times. The chain joins TRBV29-1 to TRBJ2-3; D might be TRBD1 or TRBD2, each matching 5 bases. The CDR3 runs to 15 residues. Germline V lookup: CDR1 SQVTM, CDR2 ANQGSEA. The V gene lost 5 bases and the J gene lost 4 bases, with 19 bases spanning the gap. The CDR3 region is CSVSDGAGDADTQYF. CDR3 DNA sequence: TGCAGCGTTTCTGACGGGGCTGGAGACGCAGATACGCAGTATTTT.

CDR3 sequence: CAISERLAGPQTFF. The CDR3 DNA follows: TGTGCCATCAGTGAGAGGCTAGCGGGCCCCCAGACGTTCTTC. This chain joins TRBV10-3 and TRBJ2-1, with 8 bases matching TRBD2. Losses at the gene ends were 2 bases for V and 15 bases for J; bases not matched to a gene: 12. The V gene's germline CDR1 is ENHRY and CDR2 SYGVKD. The CDR3 sequence is 14 residues long.

This chain connects TRBV4-2 to TRBJ2-1; 9 bases are a match to TRBD2. Germline trimming cut 1 base from V and 3 bases from J; bases unmatched to any gene: 4. This CDR3 is built from 16 residues. Per germline, CDR1 LGHNA and CDR2 YNFKEQ. The DNA of the CDR3 is TGTGCCAGCAGCCAAGGGCGGGGGGGAGTCTACAATGAGCAGTTCTTC. This translates into CASSQGRGGVYNEQFF.

The chain has TRBV7-2 and TRBJ2-2; possible D gene TRBD2, 7 bases. The V end lost 8 bases, the J end lost 0 bases, and 19 bases lay between the germline ends. CDR1 and CDR2 (germline): SGHTA, FQGNSA. This CDR3 has 17 residues. CDR3 DNA: TGTGCCAGCCCACCGGTGGGGGGGGCCTCGAACACCGGGGAGCTGTTTTTT. Translated, it gives CASPPVGGASNTGELFF.

The rearrangement links TRBV12-3 or TRBV12-4 to TRBJ2-3; D is perhaps TRBD1 (6 bases). Trimming removed 2 bases at V and 0 bases at J, with 18 bases between. The CDR3 is made up of 18 amino acids. In nucleotides, the CDR3 is TGTGCCAGCAGTTTACGGCAGGGGCAGACCTTAAGCACAGATACGCAGTATTTT. Translated, it gives CASSLRQGQTLSTDTQYF.

Comments on this clonotype: This may arise from a read error, as a much more abundant clone is one base away. This chain links TRBV12-3 or TRBV12-4 with TRBJ2-7, with 12 bases lining up with TRBD2. This CDR3 region has 18 residues. CDR3 sequence reads: CASSLPSLTSGSSYEQHF. The CDR3 region has the DNA TGTGCCAGCAGTTTGCCATCTCTGACTAGCGGGAGCTCCTACGAGCAGCACTTC.

The chain employs TRBV20-1 and TRBJ2-2; D may be TRBD1 or TRBD2 (6 bases each). Per germline, CDR1 DFQATT and CDR2 SNEGSKA (reference sequence). The CDR3 runs to 15 residues. The ends were cut back, 4 bases at V and 2 bases at J, with 14 bases in the middle. Here the CDR3 reads CSATEGGINTGELFF. The CDR3 coding sequence is TGCAGTGCTACCGAAGGGGGGATCAACACCGGGGAGCTGTTTTTT.

This clonotype came up a few times. The chain uses TRBV7-9 and TRBJ1-4; D gene uncertain. CDR3 size: 16 residues. CDR1 is SEHNR, CDR2 FQNEAQ, per germline (reference sequence). V was clipped by 1 base and J by 3 bases, with 12 bases between them. In DNA, the CDR3 is TGTGCCAGCAGCTTAGGTCCCTCTAGGTCTAATGAAAAACTGTTTTTT. Translated, it gives CASSLGPSRSNEKLFF.

The rearrangement links TRBV2 to TRBJ2-7; TRBD1 matches 8 bases. The V and J ends lost 6 bases and 6 bases, in that order; junction bases with no gene match: 4. The CDR3 runs to 12 residues. Germline V lookup: CDR1 SNHLY, CDR2 FYNNEI. The CDR3 coding sequence is TGTGCCAGCAGGGACAGGGTTGCCGAGCAGTACTTC. It encodes CASRDRVAEQYF. Full variable domain (remainder filled in from reference TRBV2 and TRBJ2-7): EPEVTQTPSHQVTQMGQEVILRCVPISNHLYFYWYRQILGQKVEFLVSFYNNEISEKSEIFDDQFSVERPDGSNFTLKIRSTKLEDSAMYFCASRDRVAEQYFGPGTRLTVT.

In this sample, this clonotype turned up a few times. The V call is TRBV12-3 or TRBV12-4, the J call TRBJ2-1, with D perhaps TRBD2 (6 bases). V was trimmed by 6 bases and J by 5 bases, leaving 17 bases between them. The CDR3 contains 15 residues. CDR3 DNA sequence: TGTGCCAGCAGGTTGGGGGGATTCGGGGACAATGAGCAGTTCTTC. It is translated as CASRLGGFGDNEQFF.

This clonotype was counted only a few times. J is TRBJ1-2 and V is TRBV20-1; D remains unclear. V dropped 5 bases and J dropped 2 bases, with 9 bases sitting between them. Germline CDR1 is DFQATT and CDR2 is SNEGSKA (reference sequence). The CDR3 covers 12 residues. CDR3 loop: CSAPAANYGYTF. CDR3 DNA sequence: TGCAGTGCTCCCGCTGCCAACTATGGCTACACCTTC.